The 3 T cell receptor beta chains below all came from one sample that was sequenced in a study. Each CDR3 protein is one row after TCRdb ran MiXCR on the 5' RACE reads. The sample lists roughly 39,000 distinct CDR3 sequences, 15% to 20% occurring once. Sequencing used naive CD4+ T cells sorted from a lymph node. Indicated subset: naive CD4+ T cells, CD4+CD45RA+CD25-. Source of these receptors: a female donor with breast cancer.

The V and J genes are TRBV5-5 and TRBJ2-1, with a possible D match to TRBD1 (6 bases). CDR3 size: 13 residues. Germline lookup yields CDR1 SGHKS and CDR2 YYEKEE (reference sequence). V lost 4 bases and J 10 bases, leaving 15 bases between the germline ends. The CDR3 reads CASSIQTGTEQFF. CDR3 in DNA: TGTGCCAGCAGCATTCAAACAGGGACAGAGCAGTTCTTC.

This clonotype was picked up a small number of times. The chain couples TRBV7-9 to TRBJ2-2; D call uncertain. V was shortened by 4 bases and J by 8 bases, with 5 bases between the two germline ends. The CDR3 spans 11 residues. CDR1 is SEHNR, CDR2 FQNEAQ, per germline (reference sequence). The CDR3 nucleotides are TGTGCCAGCAGCTCCCGGGGGGAGCTGTTTTTT. Its protein is CASSSRGELFF.

This clonotype was seen at least ten times. This sequence joins TRBV5-5 and TRBJ1-5; D call uncertain. The V end lost 2 bases, the J end lost 4 bases, and 13 bases lay between the germline ends. Germline V CDR1 and CDR2: SGHKS, YYEKEE (reference sequence). The CDR3 length is 15 residues. The CDR3 loop reads CASSFGGSFNQPQHF. Here the CDR3 DNA reads TGTGCCAGCAGCTTCGGTGGCAGTTTTAATCAGCCCCAGCATTTT.